Included here is one T cell receptor (beta chain) sequence, with context. The target antigen is unknown. This sample was taken from a study of cytomegalovirus exposure and HLA in healthy donors. 13 Jbeta primers and 60 Vbeta primers were used for the PCR. Measured with immunoSEQ multiplex PCR; TCRdb has only the in-frame clones, and not every one. This sample carries about 200,000 clones, 78% of them seen once, and the ten largest clones take roughly 14%. Findings and limits, study-wide: Another analysis was done later, and it associated roughly 15,000 TCR beta sequences with HLA alleles at 0.05 false discovery rate. Altogether, 160 or so TCR beta chains were recorded as cytomegalovirus-associated.

After removal of 3 bases from V and 5 bases from J, the junction contained 10 bases not matched to a gene. The germline gives CDR1 SGDLS, CDR2 YYNGEE. The CDR3 is made up of 16 amino acids. The donors comprised healthy bone marrow donors. This receptor was obtained from a woman in her twenties or thirties in good health and CMV-seropositive. This sequence joins TRBV9 and TRBJ2-1, with 8 nucleotides matching TRBD2. The sequenced sample was PBMCs. CDR3 in amino acids: CASSGFPGGLDNEQFF. DNA of the CDR3: TGTGCCAGCAGCGGGTTTCCGGGAGGGCTTGACAATGAGCAGTTCTTC.